This T cell receptor beta chain comes out of a study of beta chain features in type 1 diabetes. General study findings and limits: Cells expressing TCR highly could be over-represented by cDNA sequencing.

Of the isolated RNA, all was reverse transcribed, and so the sequenced material was expressed TCRB transcripts. For naive, central memory and regulatory T cell samples, reads averaged approximately 3.6 million. The table came from immunoSEQ multiplex PCR; TCRdb's copy has only in-frame clones and leaves some out. The sample has under 450,000 clones, 14% seen once. Germline loops: CDR1 SGHRS, CDR2 YFSETQ. Trimming removed 0 bases at V and 5 bases at J, with 2 bases between. This CDR3 has 11 residues. This clone was counted ten times or more. Antigen: not known. This CDR3 is also generated by other DNA sequences in the sample. Sorting that relied on CD45RO/CCR7/CD25/CD127/CD95/CD27 yielded CD4+ naive, central memory, regulatory and stem cell-like memory cells.

Sequenced: naive CD4+ T cells from blood. This TCR was sampled from a man younger than 45 in good health. J is TRBJ2-5 and V is TRBV5-1; no clear D. For the CDR3, the DNA is TGCGCCAGCAGCTTGGAGGAGACCCAGTACTTC. Amino acid sequence: CASSLEETQYF.